This T cell receptor (beta chain) was obtained from a study of graft-versus-host responses after intestinal transplantation. Across the whole study: For two to four years after anti-thymocyte globulin induction, all recipients took tacrolimus and steroids. General study findings and limits: In recipient marrow, GvH clones were found, and some appeared first in ileum or blood. Individuals carrying graft-donor T cell macrochimerism showed high graft-versus-host to host-versus-graft clonal ratios in allografts.

The assay was immunoSEQ multiplex PCR, and TCRdb's table has in-frame clones only and misses some. There are under 2,000 clones in the sample; 77% occur only once, and 32% lies in the top ten. The starting material, graft tissue, was processed to release intraepithelial and lamina propria lymphocytes. In the case of this clone: Antigen: not known.

The origin of this receptor is a human patient who received an intestinal transplant, so some T cells may come from the graft donor. The source was ileum tissue, collected roughly 500 days after transplant.

CDR3 coding DNA: TGCGCCAGCAGCCAAGAGACCCGTGGACACAGTCTGGGGGCCTACGAGCAGTACTTC. This encodes CASSQETRGHSLGAYEQYF. V usage is TRBV4-3 and J usage is TRBJ2-7; D may match TRBD1 or TRBD2 (5 bases each). The length of the CDR3 is 19 residues. The ends were cut back, 0 bases at V and 2 bases at J, with 23 bases in the middle. Germline CDR1 is LGHNA and CDR2 is YSLEER.